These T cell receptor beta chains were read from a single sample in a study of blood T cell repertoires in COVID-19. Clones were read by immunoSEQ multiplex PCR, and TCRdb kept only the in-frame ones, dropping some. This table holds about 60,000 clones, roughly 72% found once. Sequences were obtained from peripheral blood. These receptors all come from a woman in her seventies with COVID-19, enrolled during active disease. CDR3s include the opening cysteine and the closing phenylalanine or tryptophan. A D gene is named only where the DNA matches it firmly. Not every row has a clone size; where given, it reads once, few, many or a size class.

CASSGSYGDTEAFF TGTGCCAGCAGCGGCTCTTACGGGGACACTGAAGCTTTCTTT NA NA TRBJ1-1 TRBV7-9 14
CASSQRQGDTQYF TGTGCCAGCAGCCAGCGGCAGGGGGATACGCAGTATTTT NA NA TRBJ2-3 TRBV3-1/TRBV3-2 13
CASRMPVGQGNTEAFF TGTGCCAGCAGGATGCCCGTCGGACAGGGCAACACTGAAGCTTTCTTT TRBD1 NA TRBJ1-1 TRBV27 16
CASSEAANYGYTF TGTGCCAGCAGTGAGGCAGCGAACTATGGCTACACCTTC NA NA TRBJ1-2 TRBV6-1 13
CASSQGTGDRNRGQPQHF TGCGCCAGCAGCCAAGGGACAGGGGACCGAAACCGGGGTCAGCCCCAGCATTTT TRBD1 few TRBJ1-5 TRBV4-1 18
CASSELNSPNYGYTF TGTGCCAGCAGTGAACTTAACAGTCCTAACTATGGCTACACCTTC NA NA TRBJ1-2 TRBV6-1 15
CASRRTDTEAFF TGTGCCAGCAGGCGGACAGACACTGAAGCTTTCTTT NA few TRBJ1-1 TRBV6-5 12
CAISEGSTGELFF TGTGCCATCAGTGAGGGGAGCACCGGGGAGCTGTTTTTT NA NA TRBJ2-2 TRBV10-3 13
CASSSPAGGQGDTQYF TGTGCCAGCAGTTCCCCAGCGGGGGGGCAGGGAGATACGCAGTATTTT TRBD2 NA TRBJ2-3 TRBV6-6 16
CATRLAGRQETQYF TGTGCCACCAGGTTAGCGGGCCGACAAGAGACCCAGTACTTC TRBD2 NA TRBJ2-5 TRBV28 14
CASSELQAEQYF TGCGCCAGCAGTGAGCTGCAGGCCGAGCAGTACTTC NA once TRBJ2-7 TRBV10-1 12
CASRQGRTEAFF TGTGCCAGCAGACAGGGCCGCACTGAAGCTTTCTTT NA NA TRBJ1-1 TRBV27 12
CASSIAGGLAGAQYF TGTGCCAGTAGTATTGCCGGCGGACTAGCGGGGGCGCAGTACTTC TRBD2 NA TRBJ2-7 TRBV19 15
CASSVSWLGGWETQYF TGTGCCAGCAGCGTATCCTGGTTGGGAGGGTGGGAGACCCAGTACTTC TRBD2 few TRBJ2-5 TRBV9 16
CASRQGNNEQFF TGTGCCAGCAGACAGGGAAACAATGAGCAGTTCTTC NA once TRBJ2-1 TRBV6-5 12
CASSFRTGGSYGYTF TGTGCCAGCAGCTTCCGGACAGGGGGGAGCTATGGCTACACCTTC TRBD1 NA TRBJ1-2 TRBV11-3 15